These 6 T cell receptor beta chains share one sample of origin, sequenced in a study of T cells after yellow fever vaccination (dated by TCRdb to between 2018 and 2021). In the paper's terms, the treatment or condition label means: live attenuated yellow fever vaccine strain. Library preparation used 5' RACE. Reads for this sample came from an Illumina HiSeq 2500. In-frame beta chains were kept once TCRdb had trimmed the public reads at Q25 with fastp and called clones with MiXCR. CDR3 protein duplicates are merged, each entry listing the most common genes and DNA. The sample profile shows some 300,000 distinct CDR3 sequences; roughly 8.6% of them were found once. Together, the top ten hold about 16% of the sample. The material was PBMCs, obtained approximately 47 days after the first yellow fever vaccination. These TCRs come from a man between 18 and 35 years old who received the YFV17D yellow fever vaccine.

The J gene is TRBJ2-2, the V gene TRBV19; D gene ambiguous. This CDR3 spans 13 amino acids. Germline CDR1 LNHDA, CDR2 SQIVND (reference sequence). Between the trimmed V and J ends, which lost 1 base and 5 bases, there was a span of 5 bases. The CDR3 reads CASSIVGTGELFF. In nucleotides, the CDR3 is TGTGCCAGTAGTATAGTCGGGACCGGGGAGCTGTTTTTT.

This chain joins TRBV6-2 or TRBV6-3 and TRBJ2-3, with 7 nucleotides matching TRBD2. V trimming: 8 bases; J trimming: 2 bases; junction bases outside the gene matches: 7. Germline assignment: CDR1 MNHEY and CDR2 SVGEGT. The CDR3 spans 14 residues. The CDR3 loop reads CASGAGLVTDTQYF. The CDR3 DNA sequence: TGTGCCAGCGGAGCGGGGTTAGTCACAGATACGCAGTATTTT.

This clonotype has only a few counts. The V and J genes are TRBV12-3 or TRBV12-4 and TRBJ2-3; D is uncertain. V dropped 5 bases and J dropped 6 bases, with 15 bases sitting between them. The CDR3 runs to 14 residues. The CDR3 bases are TGTGCCAGCAGTCCACCGCACGTACGGGATACGCAGTATTTT. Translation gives CASSPPHVRDTQYF.

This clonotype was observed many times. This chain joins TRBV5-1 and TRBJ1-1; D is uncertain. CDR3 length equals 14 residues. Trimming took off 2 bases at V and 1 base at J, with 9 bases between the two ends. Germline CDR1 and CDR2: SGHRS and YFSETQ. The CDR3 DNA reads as TGCGCCAGCAGCTTAGGTTTGCGGAACACTGAAGCTTTCTTT. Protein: CASSLGLRNTEAFF.

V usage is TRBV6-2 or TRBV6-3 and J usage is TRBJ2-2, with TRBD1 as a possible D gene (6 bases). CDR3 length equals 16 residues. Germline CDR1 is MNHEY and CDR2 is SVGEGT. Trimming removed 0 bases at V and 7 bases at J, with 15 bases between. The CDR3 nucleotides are TGTGCCAGCAGTTACTCGGGGGCCTCTAAGGACGGGGAGCTGTTTTTT. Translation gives CASSYSGASKDGELFF.

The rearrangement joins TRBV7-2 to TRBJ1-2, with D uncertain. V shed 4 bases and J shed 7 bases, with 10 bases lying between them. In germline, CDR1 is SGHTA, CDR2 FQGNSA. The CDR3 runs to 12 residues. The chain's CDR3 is CASSSGWIGYTF. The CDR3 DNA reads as TGTGCCAGCAGCTCAGGTTGGATTGGCTACACCTTC.